This T cell receptor (beta chain) was identified in a study of blood T cell repertoires in COVID-19. Sequencing used immunoSEQ multiplex PCR; TCRdb keeps in-frame clones, though not all of them. The sample has 120,000 to 150,000 clones, 75% to 90% seen once. Looked up from germline, CDR1 is SGHRS and CDR2 is YFSETQ. The germline V and J ends were trimmed by 0 bases and 5 bases, with 11 bases remaining between them. The CDR3 is 15 amino acids. Sequencing was carried out using peripheral blood. The V and J genes are TRBV5-1 and TRBJ2-2; tentatively, D is TRBD2 (6 bases). The source of this sequence is a man aged 18 to 30 with COVID-19, enrolled during active disease. Here the CDR3 reads CASSLDAGRTGELFF. The DNA of the CDR3 is TGCGCCAGCAGCTTGGATGCGGGACGGACCGGGGAGCTGTTTTTT.